This TCR beta chain was documented in a study of technical replicates of blood from a handful of donors. The CDR3 length is 15 residues. Germline V gives CDR1 KGHSH, CDR2 LQKENI. The ends were cut back, 1 base at V and 4 bases at J, with 13 bases in the middle. Sequenced by immunoSEQ multiplex PCR; TCRdb stores in-frame clones only, minus some. The repertoire includes approximately 69,000 clones, approximately 89% of them detected once, and roughly 4.8% sits in the top ten. The source material was PBMCs. The sequence was obtained from a human donor in good health. Some clones in this sample may be carry-over from other donors' samples. The rearrangement joins TRBV18 to TRBJ1-2; D might be TRBD1 (5 bases). CDR3 in amino acids: CASSPQGQPAYGYTF. CDR3 bases: TGTGCCAGCTCACCACAGGGGCAGCCAGCCTATGGCTACACCTTC.